This T cell receptor beta chain was recorded in a study of blood T cell repertoires in COVID-19. Background on the study: COVID-19 samples from acute and convalescent phases originated in the United States, Italy and Spain. Sources were T cells, B-cell-depleted T cells, or PBMCs; the material itself was cDNA or gDNA.

Original processing methods: Quantification of nucleated cells was approximated via reference gene primer amplification. TCRdb keeps only in-frame clones here, not all; method: immunoSEQ multiplex PCR. V, J and clone size were drawn from that table, and D and trimming were deduced from the DNA. The table has roughly 200,000 clones, 85% to 90% seen once. This TCR was sampled from a young woman who had recovered from COVID-19. The specimen was peripheral blood.

The CDR3 nucleotides read TGTGCCAGCTCACCAGGGAAGGGGAATAGTTATGGCTACACCTTC. Encoded protein: CASSPGKGNSYGYTF. This chain joins TRBV18 and TRBJ1-2, with a possible D match to TRBD1 (5 bases). The ends were cut back, 2 bases at V and 5 bases at J, with 15 bases in the middle. This CDR3 is built from 15 residues. CDR1 and CDR2 from the germline V gene are KGHSH and LQKENI.